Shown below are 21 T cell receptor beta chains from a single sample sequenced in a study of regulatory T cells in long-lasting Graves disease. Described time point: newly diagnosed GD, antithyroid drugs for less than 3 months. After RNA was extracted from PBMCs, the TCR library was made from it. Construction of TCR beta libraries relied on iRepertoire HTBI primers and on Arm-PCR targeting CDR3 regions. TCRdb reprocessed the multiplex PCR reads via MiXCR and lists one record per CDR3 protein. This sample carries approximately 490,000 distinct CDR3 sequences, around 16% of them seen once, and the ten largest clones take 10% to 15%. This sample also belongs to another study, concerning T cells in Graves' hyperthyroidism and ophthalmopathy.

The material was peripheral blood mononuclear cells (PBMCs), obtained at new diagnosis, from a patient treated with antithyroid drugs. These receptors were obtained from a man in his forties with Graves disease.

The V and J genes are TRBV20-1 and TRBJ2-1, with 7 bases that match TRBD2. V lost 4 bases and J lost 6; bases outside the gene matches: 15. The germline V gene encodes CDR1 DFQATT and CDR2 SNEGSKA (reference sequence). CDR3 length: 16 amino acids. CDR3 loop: CSAKVWGEGRGNEQFF. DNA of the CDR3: TGCAGTGCTAAAGTTTGGGGGGAGGGCCGGGGCAATGAGCAGTTCTTC.

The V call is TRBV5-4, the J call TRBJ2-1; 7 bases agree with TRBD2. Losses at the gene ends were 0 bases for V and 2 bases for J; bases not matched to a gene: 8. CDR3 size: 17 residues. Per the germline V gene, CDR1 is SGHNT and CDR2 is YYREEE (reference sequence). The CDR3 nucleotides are TGTGCCAGCAGCTTGGAGCGCGGGAGTCTGACCTACAATGAGCAGTTCTTC. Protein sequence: CASSLERGSLTYNEQFF. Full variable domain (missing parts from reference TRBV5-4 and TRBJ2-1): ETGVTQSPTHLIKTRGQQVTLRCSSQSGHNTVSWYQQALGQGPQFIFQYYREEENGRGNFPPRFSGLQFPNYSSELNVNALELDDSALYLCASSLERGSLTYNEQFFGPGTRLTVL.

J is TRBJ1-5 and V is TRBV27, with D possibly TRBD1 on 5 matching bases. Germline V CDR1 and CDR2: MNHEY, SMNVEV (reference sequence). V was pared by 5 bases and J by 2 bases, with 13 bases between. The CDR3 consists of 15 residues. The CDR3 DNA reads TGTGCCAGCAGTCAGACAGCATTGGGCAATCAGCCCCAGCATTTT. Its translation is CASSQTALGNQPQHF.

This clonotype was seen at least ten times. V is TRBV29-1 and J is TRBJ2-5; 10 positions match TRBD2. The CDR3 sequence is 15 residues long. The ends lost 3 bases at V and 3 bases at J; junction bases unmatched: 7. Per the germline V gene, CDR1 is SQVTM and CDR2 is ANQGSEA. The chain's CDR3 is CSVDHSGTSEETQYF. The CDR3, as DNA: TGCAGCGTTGATCACTCCGGGACTAGCGAAGAGACCCAGTACTTC.

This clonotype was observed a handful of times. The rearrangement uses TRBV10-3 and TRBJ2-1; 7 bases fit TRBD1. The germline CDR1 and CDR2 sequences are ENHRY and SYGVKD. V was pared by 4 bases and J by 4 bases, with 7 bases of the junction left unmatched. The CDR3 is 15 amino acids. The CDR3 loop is CAISGKGAQYNEQFF. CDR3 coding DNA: TGTGCCATCAGTGGAAAGGGGGCGCAGTACAATGAGCAGTTCTTC.

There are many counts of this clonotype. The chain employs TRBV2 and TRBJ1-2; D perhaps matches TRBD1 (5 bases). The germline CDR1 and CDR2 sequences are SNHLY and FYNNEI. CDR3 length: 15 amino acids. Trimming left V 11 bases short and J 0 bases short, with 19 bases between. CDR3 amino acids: CAGGYRYKANYGYTF. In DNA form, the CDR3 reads TGTGCCGGGGGGTACCGATATAAAGCTAACTATGGCTACACCTTC.

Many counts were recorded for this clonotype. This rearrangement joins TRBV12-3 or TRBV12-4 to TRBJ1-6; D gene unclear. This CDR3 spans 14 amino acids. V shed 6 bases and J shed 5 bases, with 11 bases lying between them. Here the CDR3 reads CASRLTSNNSPLHF. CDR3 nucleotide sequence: TGTGCCAGCAGACTAACATCTAATAATTCACCCCTCCACTTT.

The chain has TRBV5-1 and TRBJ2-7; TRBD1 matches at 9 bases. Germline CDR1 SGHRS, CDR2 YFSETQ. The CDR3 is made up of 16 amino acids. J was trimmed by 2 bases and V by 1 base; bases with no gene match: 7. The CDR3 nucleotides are TGCGCCAGCAGCTTGACCGGGACAGGGACCGCCTACGAGCAGTACTTC. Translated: CASSLTGTGTAYEQYF.

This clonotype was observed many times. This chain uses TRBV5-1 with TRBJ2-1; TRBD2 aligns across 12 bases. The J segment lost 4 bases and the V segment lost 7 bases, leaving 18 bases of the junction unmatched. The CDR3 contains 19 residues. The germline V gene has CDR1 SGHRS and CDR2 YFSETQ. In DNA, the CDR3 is TGCGCCAGCTTCCCCCCAATTTCTAGCGGGAGGGTCCCATACAATGAGCAGTTCTTC. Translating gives CASFPPISSGRVPYNEQFF.

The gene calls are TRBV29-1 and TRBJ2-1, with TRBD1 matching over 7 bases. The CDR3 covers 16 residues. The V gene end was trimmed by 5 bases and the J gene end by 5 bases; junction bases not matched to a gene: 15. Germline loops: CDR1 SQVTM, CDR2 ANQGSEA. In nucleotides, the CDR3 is TGCAGCGTTTTAAGGTTCCGGGGACAGCCTAACAATGAGCAGTTCTTC. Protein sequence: CSVLRFRGQPNNEQFF.

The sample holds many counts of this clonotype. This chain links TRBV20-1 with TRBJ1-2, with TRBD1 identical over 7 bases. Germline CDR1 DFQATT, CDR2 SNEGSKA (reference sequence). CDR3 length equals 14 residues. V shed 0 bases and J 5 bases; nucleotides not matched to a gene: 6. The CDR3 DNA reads TGCAGTGCTAGAGACGAGGGGGCGCAATATGGCTACACCTTC. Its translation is CSARDEGAQYGYTF.

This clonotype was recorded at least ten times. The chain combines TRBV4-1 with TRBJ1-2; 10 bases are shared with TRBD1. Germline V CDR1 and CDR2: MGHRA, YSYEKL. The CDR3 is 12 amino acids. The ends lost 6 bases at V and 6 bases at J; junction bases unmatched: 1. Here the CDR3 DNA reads TGCGCCAGCAGGGGACAGGGGAATGGCTACACCTTC. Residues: CASRGQGNGYTF.

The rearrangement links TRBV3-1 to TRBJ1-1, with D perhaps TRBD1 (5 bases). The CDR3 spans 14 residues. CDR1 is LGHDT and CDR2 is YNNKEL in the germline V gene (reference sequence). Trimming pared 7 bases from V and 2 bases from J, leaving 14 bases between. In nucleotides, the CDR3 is TGTGCCAGCACCTGGGGGGAACTCAACACTGAAGCTTTCTTT. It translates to CASTWGELNTEAFF. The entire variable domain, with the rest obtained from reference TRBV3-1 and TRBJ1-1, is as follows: DTAVSQTPKYLVTQMGNDKSIKCEQNLGHDTMYWYKQDSKKFLKIMFSYNNKELIINETVPNRFSPKSPDKAHLNLHINSLELGDSAVYFCASTWGELNTEAFFGQGTRLTVV.

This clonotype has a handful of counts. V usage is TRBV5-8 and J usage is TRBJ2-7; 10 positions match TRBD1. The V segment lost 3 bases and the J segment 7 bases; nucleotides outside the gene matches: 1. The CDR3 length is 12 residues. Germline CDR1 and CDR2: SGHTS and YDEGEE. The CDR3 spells CASSWTGGEQYF. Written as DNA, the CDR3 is TGTGCCAGCAGCTGGACAGGGGGGGAGCAGTACTTC.

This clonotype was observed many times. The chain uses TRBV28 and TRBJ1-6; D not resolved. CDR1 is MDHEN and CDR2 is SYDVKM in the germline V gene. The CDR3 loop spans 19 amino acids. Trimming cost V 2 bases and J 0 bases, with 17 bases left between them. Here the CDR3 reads CASSLDSSRGSSYNSPLHF. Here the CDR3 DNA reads TGTGCCAGCAGTTTAGACTCTTCCAGAGGCAGCTCCTATAATTCACCCCTCCACTTT.

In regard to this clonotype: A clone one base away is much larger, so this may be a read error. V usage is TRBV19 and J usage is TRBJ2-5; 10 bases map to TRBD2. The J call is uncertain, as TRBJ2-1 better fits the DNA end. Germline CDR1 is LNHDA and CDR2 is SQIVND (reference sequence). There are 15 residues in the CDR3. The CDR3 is CASSPSGSWFNEQFF. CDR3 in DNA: TGTGCCAGTAGTCCTAGCGGGAGTTGGTTCAACGAGCAGTTCTTC.

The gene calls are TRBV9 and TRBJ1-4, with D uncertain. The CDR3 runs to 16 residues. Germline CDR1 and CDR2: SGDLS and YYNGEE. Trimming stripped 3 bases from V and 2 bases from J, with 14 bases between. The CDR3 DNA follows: TGTGCCAGCAGCGCCGAACATAAAAGGACTAATGAAAAACTGTTTTTT. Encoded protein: CASSAEHKRTNEKLFF.

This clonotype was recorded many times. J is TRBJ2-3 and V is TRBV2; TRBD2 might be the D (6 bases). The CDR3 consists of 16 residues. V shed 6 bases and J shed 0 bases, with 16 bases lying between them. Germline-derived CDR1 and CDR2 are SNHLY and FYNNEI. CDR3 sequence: CASSPSLAFSTDTQYF. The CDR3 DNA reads TGTGCCAGCAGCCCTAGTCTAGCGTTCAGCACAGATACGCAGTATTTT.

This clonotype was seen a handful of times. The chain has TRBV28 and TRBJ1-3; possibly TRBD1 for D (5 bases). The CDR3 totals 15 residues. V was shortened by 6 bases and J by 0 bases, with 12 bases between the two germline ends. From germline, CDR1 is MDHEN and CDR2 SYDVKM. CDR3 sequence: CASRFGGSSGNTIYF. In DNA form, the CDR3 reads TGTGCCAGCAGATTCGGGGGATCCTCTGGAAACACCATATATTTT.

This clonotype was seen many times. CDR3 in DNA: TGTGCCAGCAGTGTCCTCGGGACAGATACGCAGTATTTT. It is translated as CASSVLGTDTQYF. This sequence joins TRBV6-1 and TRBJ2-3; D unclear. The V end was cut by 4 bases, the J end by 3 bases, with 8 bases between. CDR1 is MNHNS, CDR2 SASEGT, per germline. The CDR3 consists of 13 residues.

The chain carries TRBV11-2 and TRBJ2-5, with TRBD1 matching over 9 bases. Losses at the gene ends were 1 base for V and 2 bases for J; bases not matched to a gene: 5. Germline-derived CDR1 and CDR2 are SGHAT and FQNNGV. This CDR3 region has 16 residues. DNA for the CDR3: TGTGCCAGCAGCTTAGGACAGGGGGGGCAACAAGAGACCCAGTACTTC. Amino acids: CASSLGQGGQQETQYF. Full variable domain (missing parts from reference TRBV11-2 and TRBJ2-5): EAGVAQSPRYKIIEKRQSVAFWCNPISGHATLYWYQQILGQGPKLLIQFQNNGVVDDSQLPKDRFSAERLKGVDSTLKIQPAKLEDSAVYLCASSLGQGGQQETQYFGPGTRLLVL.